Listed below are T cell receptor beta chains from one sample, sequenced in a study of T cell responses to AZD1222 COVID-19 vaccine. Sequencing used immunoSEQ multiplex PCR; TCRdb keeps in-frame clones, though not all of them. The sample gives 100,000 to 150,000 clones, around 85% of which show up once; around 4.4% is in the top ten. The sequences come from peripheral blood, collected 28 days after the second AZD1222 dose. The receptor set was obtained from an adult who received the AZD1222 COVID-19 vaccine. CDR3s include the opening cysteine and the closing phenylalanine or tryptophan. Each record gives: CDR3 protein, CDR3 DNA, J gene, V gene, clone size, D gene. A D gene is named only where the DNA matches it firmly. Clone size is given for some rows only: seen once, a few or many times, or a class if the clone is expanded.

CDR3 protein: CAISEQGGNTDTQYF; CDR3 DNA: TGTGCCATCAGTGAGCAGGGGGGTAACACAGATACGCAGTATTTT; J gene: TRBJ2-3; V gene: TRBV10-3; clone size: NA; D gene: NA
CDR3 protein: CATNDGGADTQYF; CDR3 DNA: TGTGCCACAAACGACGGAGGCGCAGATACGCAGTATTTT; J gene: TRBJ2-3; V gene: TRBV24-1; clone size: NA; D gene: NA
CDR3 protein: CAISEISGNTIYF; CDR3 DNA: TGTGCCATCAGTGAGATCTCCGGGAACACCATATATTTT; J gene: TRBJ1-3; V gene: TRBV10-3; clone size: NA; D gene: NA
CDR3 protein: CSVRGWSGGPQETQYF; CDR3 DNA: TGCAGCGTGAGAGGGTGGTCGGGGGGGCCCCAAGAGACCCAGTACTTC; J gene: TRBJ2-5; V gene: TRBV29-1; clone size: NA; D gene: TRBD2
CDR3 protein: CASSSATNYGYTF; CDR3 DNA: TGTGCCAGCAGCTCAGCCACGAACTATGGCTACACCTTC; J gene: TRBJ1-2; V gene: TRBV12-3/TRBV12-4; clone size: NA; D gene: NA
CDR3 protein: CASSYGQGASGNTIYF; CDR3 DNA: TGTGCCAGCAGCTACGGACAGGGGGCCTCTGGAAACACCATATATTTT; J gene: TRBJ1-3; V gene: TRBV3-1/TRBV3-2; clone size: NA; D gene: TRBD1
CDR3 protein: CASSQENPFVSYNSPLHF; CDR3 DNA: TGTGCCAGCAGCCAAGAAAATCCGTTTGTATCCTATAATTCACCCCTCCACTTT; J gene: TRBJ1-6; V gene: TRBV4-2; clone size: once; D gene: NA
CDR3 protein: CASSAWAGGSQETQYF; CDR3 DNA: TGTGCCAGTAGTGCCTGGGCGGGGGGCTCTCAAGAGACCCAGTACTTC; J gene: TRBJ2-5; V gene: TRBV19; clone size: NA; D gene: TRBD2
CDR3 protein: CASSSHTGRRDYGYTF; CDR3 DNA: TGCGCCAGCAGCTCCCATACAGGGCGGCGAGACTATGGCTACACCTTC; J gene: TRBJ1-2; V gene: TRBV5-1; clone size: NA; D gene: NA
CDR3 protein: CASRGTRVLNEKLFF; CDR3 DNA: TGTGCCAGCAGGGGGACAAGGGTTCTAAATGAAAAACTGTTTTTT; J gene: TRBJ1-4; V gene: TRBV6-5; clone size: NA; D gene: NA
CDR3 protein: CASSQDGTFHNYGYTF; CDR3 DNA: TGTGCCAGCAGCCAAGATGGTACATTCCACAACTATGGCTACACCTTC; J gene: TRBJ1-2; V gene: TRBV3-1/TRBV3-2; clone size: NA; D gene: NA
CDR3 protein: CASSPGLVHEQFF; CDR3 DNA: TGCGCCAGCAGCCCGGGACTAGTCCATGAGCAGTTCTTC; J gene: TRBJ2-1; V gene: TRBV10-1; clone size: NA; D gene: TRBD2
CDR3 protein: CASSHHGGWQIYEQYF; CDR3 DNA: TGCGCCAGCAGTCACCACGGGGGGTGGCAGATCTACGAGCAGTACTTC; J gene: TRBJ2-7; V gene: TRBV10-1; clone size: NA; D gene: TRBD2
CDR3 protein: CASSLGGQYHQPQHF; CDR3 DNA: TGCGCCAGCAGCTTGGGGGGACAGTACCATCAGCCCCAGCATTTT; J gene: TRBJ1-5; V gene: TRBV5-1; clone size: NA; D gene: TRBD1
CDR3 protein: CASNTQGRRPQHF; CDR3 DNA: TGTGCCAGCAATACACAGGGGAGGCGGCCCCAGCATTTT; J gene: TRBJ1-5; V gene: TRBV21-1; clone size: NA; D gene: NA
CDR3 protein: CASSSTGGQQYF; CDR3 DNA: TGTGCCAGCAGCAGTACAGGGGGGCAGCAGTACTTC; J gene: TRBJ2-7; V gene: TRBV5-4; clone size: NA; D gene: TRBD1
CDR3 protein: CASSIRIQETQYF; CDR3 DNA: TGTGCCAGTAGTATACGGATTCAGGAGACCCAGTACTTC; J gene: TRBJ2-5; V gene: TRBV19; clone size: NA; D gene: NA
CDR3 protein: CASSLNGQGTDTQYF; CDR3 DNA: TGTGCCAGCAGCTTAAACGGACAGGGAACAGATACGCAGTATTTT; J gene: TRBJ2-3; V gene: TRBV7-3; clone size: NA; D gene: TRBD1
CDR3 protein: CATSSLGTQDNEQFF; CDR3 DNA: TGTGCCACCAGCAGCCTCGGGACACAGGACAATGAGCAGTTCTTC; J gene: TRBJ2-1; V gene: TRBV15; clone size: NA; D gene: NA
CDR3 protein: CASSLDREETQYF; CDR3 DNA: TGTGCCAGCAGCCTTGACAGGGAAGAGACCCAGTACTTC; J gene: TRBJ2-5; V gene: TRBV4-2; clone size: NA; D gene: TRBD1
CDR3 protein: CASSQGQGSEKLFF; CDR3 DNA: TGCGCCAGCAGCCAAGGACAGGGGAGTGAAAAACTGTTTTTT; J gene: TRBJ1-4; V gene: TRBV4-3; clone size: NA; D gene: TRBD1
CDR3 protein: CAWGDRDNSPLHF; CDR3 DNA: TGTGCCTGGGGAGACAGGGACAATTCACCCCTCCACTTT; J gene: TRBJ1-6; V gene: TRBV30; clone size: NA; D gene: TRBD1
CDR3 protein: CASSLQRVRTDTQYF; CDR3 DNA: TGTGCCAGCAGCTTGCAAAGGGTTAGAACAGATACGCAGTATTTT; J gene: TRBJ2-3; V gene: TRBV5-6; clone size: NA; D gene: NA
CDR3 protein: CASSPGPSQPQHF; CDR3 DNA: TGTGCCAGCAGTCCTGGACCTTCTCAGCCCCAGCATTTT; J gene: TRBJ1-5; V gene: TRBV6-5; clone size: NA; D gene: NA
CDR3 protein: CASSLATFTGELFF; CDR3 DNA: TGTGCCAGCAGCTTGGCGACTTTTACCGGGGAGCTGTTTTTT; J gene: TRBJ2-2; V gene: TRBV5-4; clone size: NA; D gene: NA
CDR3 protein: CASSYTGTGNNEQFF; CDR3 DNA: TGTGCCAGCAGTTATACCGGGACAGGGAACAATGAGCAGTTCTTC; J gene: TRBJ2-1; V gene: TRBV6-5; clone size: NA; D gene: TRBD1
CDR3 protein: CASSGAATDTQYF; CDR3 DNA: TGTGCCAGTAGTGGGGCGGCAACAGATACGCAGTATTTT; J gene: TRBJ2-3; V gene: TRBV19; clone size: NA; D gene: NA
CDR3 protein: CSASGAGQGYSPLHF; CDR3 DNA: TGCAGTGCTAGTGGGGCCGGACAGGGGTATTCACCCCTCCACTTT; J gene: TRBJ1-6; V gene: TRBV20-1; clone size: NA; D gene: TRBD1
CDR3 protein: CASSPSQGLAGSTDTQYF; CDR3 DNA: TGTGCCAGCAGCCCTTCACAGGGACTAGCGGGGTCCACAGATACGCAGTATTTT; J gene: TRBJ2-3; V gene: TRBV7-3; clone size: NA; D gene: TRBD2
CDR3 protein: CASSGLAGAGETQYF; CDR3 DNA: TGTGCCAGCAGTGGGCTAGCGGGGGCGGGTGAGACCCAGTACTTC; J gene: TRBJ2-5; V gene: TRBV28; clone size: NA; D gene: TRBD2
CDR3 protein: CASSLAVAGWGGYGYTF; CDR3 DNA: TGTGCCAGCAGCTTGGCTGTTGCAGGGTGGGGCGGCTATGGCTACACCTTC; J gene: TRBJ1-2; V gene: TRBV5-6; clone size: NA; D gene: NA
CDR3 protein: CASSFMGGGGRGRIHEQYF; CDR3 DNA: TGTGCCAGCAGCTTTATGGGGGGTGGCGGCCGGGGTCGGATCCACGAGCAGTACTTC; J gene: TRBJ2-7; V gene: TRBV7-2; clone size: NA; D gene: NA
CDR3 protein: CASSPRLASLETQYF; CDR3 DNA: TGCGCCAGCAGCCCCCGACTCGCCTCCCTCGAGACCCAGTACTTC; J gene: TRBJ2-5; V gene: TRBV5-1; clone size: NA; D gene: NA
CDR3 protein: CASSVTGMDSPLHF; CDR3 DNA: TGTGCCAGCAGCGTGACAGGGATGGATTCACCCCTCCACTTT; J gene: TRBJ1-6; V gene: TRBV9; clone size: NA; D gene: TRBD1
CDR3 protein: CAITTGPQETQYF; CDR3 DNA: TGTGCCATCACAACGGGGCCACAAGAGACCCAGTACTTC; J gene: TRBJ2-5; V gene: TRBV10-3; clone size: NA; D gene: NA
CDR3 protein: CASSIGSSSYNEQFF; CDR3 DNA: TGTGCCAGTAGTATAGGTTCCAGCTCCTACAATGAGCAGTTCTTC; J gene: TRBJ2-1; V gene: TRBV19; clone size: NA; D gene: NA
CDR3 protein: CATSRAAGVGRDEQYF; CDR3 DNA: TGTGCCACCAGCAGAGCAGCGGGGGTAGGTCGGGACGAGCAGTACTTC; J gene: TRBJ2-7; V gene: TRBV15; clone size: few; D gene: TRBD2
CDR3 protein: CASSQAAPSNYGYTF; CDR3 DNA: TGTGCCAGCAGCCAAGCCGCGCCCTCTAACTATGGCTACACCTTC; J gene: TRBJ1-2; V gene: TRBV3-1/TRBV3-2; clone size: NA; D gene: NA
CDR3 protein: CATSREGLMNTEAFF; CDR3 DNA: TGTGCCACCAGCAGAGAAGGTCTCATGAACACTGAAGCTTTCTTT; J gene: TRBJ1-1; V gene: TRBV15; clone size: NA; D gene: NA
CDR3 protein: CASSLGSPRGGGGGNEQFF; CDR3 DNA: TGTGCCAGCAGCTTAGGGTCCCCCCGGGGAGGTGGTGGGGGTAATGAGCAGTTCTTC; J gene: TRBJ2-1; V gene: TRBV7-3; clone size: NA; D gene: NA
CDR3 protein: CASSPGHQGTGELFF; CDR3 DNA: TGTGCCAGCAGCCCGGGACACCAGGGGACCGGGGAGCTGTTTTTT; J gene: TRBJ2-2; V gene: TRBV5-4; clone size: NA; D gene: NA
CDR3 protein: CAWSVGGQGSGQPQHF; CDR3 DNA: TGTGCCTGGAGTGTTGGGGGACAGGGGAGCGGACAGCCCCAGCATTTT; J gene: TRBJ1-5; V gene: TRBV30; clone size: NA; D gene: TRBD1
CDR3 protein: CASSVGGRTEAFF; CDR3 DNA: TGTGCCAGCAGCGTAGGGGGCCGAACTGAAGCTTTCTTT; J gene: TRBJ1-1; V gene: TRBV9; clone size: NA; D gene: NA
CDR3 protein: CAWSVGSGYTF; CDR3 DNA: TGTGCCTGGAGTGTAGGGTCTGGCTACACCTTC; J gene: TRBJ1-2; V gene: TRBV30; clone size: NA; D gene: NA